This T cell receptor (beta chain) derives from a study of T cell responses to AZD1222 COVID-19 vaccine. Overall study findings and caveats: Spike regions recognized by vaccine-associated CD4 TCRs spanned the protein, led by 160-218 and 743-854. Donors were largely white British and mainly female; clonal diversity was possibly underestimated. Seropositive status at baseline applied to only a handful of AZD1222 recipients. Repertoires were obtained solely post-peak T cell response.

V gave up 2 bases and J gave up 3 bases, with 6 bases separating them. Germline V gives CDR1 MNHEY, CDR2 SVGAGI. The length of the CDR3 is 13 residues. Using immunoSEQ multiplex PCR, the repertoire was profiled, and TCRdb retains in-frame clones only, with some absent. This repertoire shows 210,000 or so clones, approximately 94% found once; its top ten account for over 0.95%. As to this clone: Its antigen is unknown.

This sequence was found in an adult in good health. Sequences were derived from peripheral blood, sampled on day 0 of MenACWY control vaccination. The V and J genes are TRBV6-5 and TRBJ2-3; D not certain. The CDR3 here is CASSYDGTDTQYF. Written as DNA, the CDR3 is TGTGCCAGCAGTTACGACGGGACAGATACGCAGTATTTT.